These T cell receptor beta chains were read from a single sample in a study of OX40 agonist ivuxolimab in advanced cancers. TCRdb's copy holds only in-frame clones and misses some; the assay was immunoSEQ multiplex PCR. The sample gives approximately 87,000 clones, 88% of which show up once; around 4.1% is in the top ten. The sequencing used CD4+ or CD8+ T cells sorted from blood, collected in a trial of the OX40 agonist ivuxolimab. These receptors were taken from an adult with an advanced solid tumor such as melanoma, head and neck, liver or kidney cancer. The CDR3 runs from the conserved cysteine through the conserved F or W. Fields, in order: J gene, clone size, V gene, D gene, CDR3 DNA, CDR3 protein. The D gene is left open where the match is weak. Some rows mark clone size as missing; the rest say once, few, many or name a class of expanded clone.

TRBJ2-1,.,TRBV7-9,.,TGTGCCAGCAGCTTCTTCAGTCCTACATACAATGAGCAGTTCTTC,CASSFFSPTYNEQFF
TRBJ2-5,.,TRBV5-1,.,TGCGCCAGCAGCTTAGGGGAGTCGGAGACCCAGTACTTC,CASSLGESETQYF
TRBJ2-2,.,TRBV19,TRBD2,TGTGCCAGTAGTACTAGCGGGGACACGAACACCGGGGAGCTGTTTTTT,CASSTSGDTNTGELFF
TRBJ1-2,once,TRBV18,.,TGTGCCAGCTCACCAGAAACGGGAGGCTATGGCTACACCTTC,CASSPETGGYGYTF
TRBJ1-5,.,TRBV30,.,TGTGCCTGGACTAAACAGGTGGGCAATCAGCCCCAGCATTTT,CAWTKQVGNQPQHF
TRBJ1-6,.,TRBV15,.,TGTGCCGTCCGTAGAGGTATCGATTCACCCCTCCACTTT,CAVRRGIDSPLHF
TRBJ1-2,.,TRBV29-1,.,TGCAGCTTCCAGGGTGTTGAGGCCCGCCCCTATGGCTACACCTTC,CSFQGVEARPYGYTF
TRBJ1-1,once,TRBV27,TRBD1,TGTGCCAGCAGTTCCGGGACAGTGCTGACTGAAGCTTTCTTT,CASSSGTVLTEAFF
TRBJ1-5,once,TRBV6-4,.,TGTGCCAGCACCCAACCGAAGGGGACACCTGTCGATCTAGGCAATCAGCCCCAGCATTTT,CASTQPKGTPVDLGNQPQHF
TRBJ1-5,.,TRBV2,.,TGTGCCAGCATCGGTGCCAGGCCGAAGGAAAATCAGCCCCAGCATTTT,CASIGARPKENQPQHF
TRBJ2-7,once,TRBV28,TRBD1,TGTGCCAGCAGCCCTCCTGGACAGGCCATTTACGAGCAGTACTTC,CASSPPGQAIYEQYF
TRBJ2-3,.,TRBV7-3,.,TGTGCCAGCAGCCGAGACCCGAACGCTGTAGATACGCAGTATTTT,CASSRDPNAVDTQYF
TRBJ2-1,once,TRBV7-3,.,TGTGCCAGCAGCCCCGGGAGCAATGAGCAGTTCTTC,CASSPGSNEQFF
TRBJ2-7,.,TRBV11-2,.,TGTGCCAGCAGTGGACTACGCGGGACCTACGAGCAGTACTTC,CASSGLRGTYEQYF
TRBJ2-7,.,TRBV10-3,.,TGTGCCATCAGTGAGGCTGACCCCTACTACGAGCAGTACTTC,CAISEADPYYEQYF
TRBJ1-1,.,TRBV21-1,.,TGTGCCAGCAGCACGGGGTCAGGGGAAGGGACTGAAGCTTTCTTT,CASSTGSGEGTEAFF
TRBJ1-2,.,TRBV18,.,TGTGCCAGCTCACCCTACGGACAGAATCATGGCTACACCTTC,CASSPYGQNHGYTF
TRBJ1-1,.,TRBV5-1,.,TGCGCCAGCAAGTTGCAGGTCTTGAACACTGAAGCTTTCTTT,CASKLQVLNTEAFF
TRBJ1-5,.,TRBV6-5,.,TGTGCCAGCAGTTACCGCAGGGATCGGGATCAGCCCCAGCATTTT,CASSYRRDRDQPQHF
TRBJ2-3,.,TRBV5-1,.,TGCGCCAGCAGCTTGAACCAGGGCACAGATACGCAGTATTTT,CASSLNQGTDTQYF
TRBJ2-4,.,TRBV6-5,.,TGTGCCAGCACTAGCGGGACAGGTCAAAACATTCAGTACTTC,CASTSGTGQNIQYF
TRBJ2-1,.,TRBV6-1,.,TGTGCCAGCAGTGAAGTCGGCCGGGGGAATGAGCAGTTCTTC,CASSEVGRGNEQFF
TRBJ2-1,.,TRBV10-3,TRBD2,TGTGCCATCGGGACCGGGACTAGCGGGATGGGTGAGCAGTTCTTC,CAIGTGTSGMGEQFF
TRBJ1-1,.,TRBV6-4,.,TGTGCCACTACGAGCCATATCGCTGAAGCTTTCTTT,CATTSHIAEAFF
TRBJ2-7,.,TRBV11-3,TRBD2,TGTGCCAGCAGCCCGGGACTAGCGGGAGGGCCCAACGAGCAGTACTTC,CASSPGLAGGPNEQYF
TRBJ1-1,.,TRBV6-1,TRBD1,TGTGCCAGCAGTGACGGGACAGGGGGCGCGTTCACTGAAGCTTTCTTT,CASSDGTGGAFTEAFF
TRBJ2-1,.,TRBV20-1,.,TGCAGTGCTGCTTACAATGAGCAGTTCTTC,CSAAYNEQFF
TRBJ2-5,few,TRBV9,.,TGTGCCAGCAGCCGGGCCCTAGGGGAGACCCAGTACTTC,CASSRALGETQYF
TRBJ1-1,.,TRBV6-1,.,TGTGCCAGCAGTGACAGGGGATTAGGAAACACTGAAGCTTTCTTT,CASSDRGLGNTEAFF
TRBJ2-7,.,TRBV28,TRBD2,TGTGCCAGCCGCGGTAGCGGGAGGCAATACGAGCAGTACTTC,CASRGSGRQYEQYF
TRBJ2-5,.,TRBV6-5,.,TGTGCCAGCAGTTACACACCGTACCAAGAGACCCAATACTTC,CASSYTPYQETQYF
TRBJ1-3,.,TRBV6-5,.,TGTGCCAGCAGCTTCAGTACTGGAAACACCATATATTTT,CASSFSTGNTIYF
TRBJ2-7,.,TRBV7-3,TRBD2,TGTGCCAGCAGCTTGGAGGGGACTAGCGGGAGTTACGAGCAGTACTTC,CASSLEGTSGSYEQYF
TRBJ1-6,.,TRBV16,TRBD1,TGTGCCAGCAGCCAAAGTCAGGGGGCTAATTCACCCCTCCACTTT,CASSQSQGANSPLHF
TRBJ2-2,.,TRBV19,TRBD2,TGTGCCAGTAGTAAGGGACTAGCACCCGGCCGTGTCGGGGAGCTGTTTTTT,CASSKGLAPGRVGELFF
TRBJ1-2,.,TRBV2,TRBD1,TGTGCCAGCAAAGTTGGGGCAGGGGGTGTTTATGGCTACACCTTC,CASKVGAGGVYGYTF
TRBJ2-7,.,TRBV6-1,TRBD1,TGTGCCAGCGGGGAAGGAGGACAGGGGTACGTCGAGCAGTACTTC,CASGEGGQGYVEQYF
TRBJ2-7,.,TRBV18,TRBD1,TGTGCCAGCTCCCTGACTGGACAGGGCTACGAGCAGTACTTC,CASSLTGQGYEQYF
TRBJ2-3,.,TRBV18,TRBD2,TGTGCCAGCTCACCACCCCCTAGCGGAAGAGATACGCAGTATTTT,CASSPPPSGRDTQYF
TRBJ1-2,.,TRBV7-9,TRBD1,TGTGCCAGCAGCGCCCAGACAGGGGGCGCTCATGGCTACACCTTC,CASSAQTGGAHGYTF
TRBJ2-6,.,TRBV5-1,TRBD1,TGCGCCAGCAGCCTTACGGGACAGGGGCTTTATATTTCGTCTGGGGCCAACGTCCTGACTTTC,CASSLTGQGLYISSGANVLTF
TRBJ2-3,.,TRBV7-2,TRBD1,TGTGCCAGCAGGAGGGACAGTCAGAGAGATACGCAGTATTTT,CASRRDSQRDTQYF
TRBJ2-5,.,TRBV2,.,TGTGCCAGCAGTGAGGGCTCGGAGACCCAGTACTTC,CASSEGSETQYF
TRBJ2-1,.,TRBV28,TRBD1,TGTGCCAGCAGTCCGCCCAGACAGGGGTACAATGAGCAGTTCTTC,CASSPPRQGYNEQFF
TRBJ1-2,.,TRBV7-9,.,TGTGCCAGCAGCCTCGATTTTAATGGCTACACCTTC,CASSLDFNGYTF
TRBJ2-1,.,TRBV5-1,.,TGCGCCAGCAGCTTGGATACTAGTAATAATGAGCAGTTCTTC,CASSLDTSNNEQFF